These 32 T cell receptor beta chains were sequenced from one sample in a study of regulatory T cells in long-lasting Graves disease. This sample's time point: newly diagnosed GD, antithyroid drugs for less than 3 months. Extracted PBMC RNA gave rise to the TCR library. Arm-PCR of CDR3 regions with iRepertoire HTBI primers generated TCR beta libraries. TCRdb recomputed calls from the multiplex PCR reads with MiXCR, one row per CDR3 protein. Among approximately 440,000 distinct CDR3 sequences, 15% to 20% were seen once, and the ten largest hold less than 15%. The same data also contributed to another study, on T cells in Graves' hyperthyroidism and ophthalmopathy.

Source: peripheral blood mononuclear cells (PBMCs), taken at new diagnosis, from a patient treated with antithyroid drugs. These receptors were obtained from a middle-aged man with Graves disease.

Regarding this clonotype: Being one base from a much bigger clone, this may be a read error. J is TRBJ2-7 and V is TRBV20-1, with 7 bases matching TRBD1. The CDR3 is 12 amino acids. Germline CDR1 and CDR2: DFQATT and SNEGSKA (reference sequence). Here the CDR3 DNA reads TGCAGTGCTAGAGGACAGGGCTACGAGCGGTACTTC. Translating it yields CSARGQGYERYF.

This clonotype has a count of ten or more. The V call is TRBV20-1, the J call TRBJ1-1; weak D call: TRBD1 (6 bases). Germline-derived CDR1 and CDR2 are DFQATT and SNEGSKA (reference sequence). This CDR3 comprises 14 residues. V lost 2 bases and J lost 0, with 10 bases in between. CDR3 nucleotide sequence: TGCAGTGCTAGATTGGGGGCCATGAACACTGAAGCTTTCTTT. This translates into CSARLGAMNTEAFF.

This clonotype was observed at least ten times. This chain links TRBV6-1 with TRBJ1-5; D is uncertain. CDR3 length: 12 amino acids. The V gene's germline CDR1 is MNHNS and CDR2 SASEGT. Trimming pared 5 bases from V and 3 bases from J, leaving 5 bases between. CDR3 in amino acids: CASSNNNQPQHF. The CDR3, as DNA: TGTGCCAGCAGTAATAACAATCAGCCCCAGCATTTT.

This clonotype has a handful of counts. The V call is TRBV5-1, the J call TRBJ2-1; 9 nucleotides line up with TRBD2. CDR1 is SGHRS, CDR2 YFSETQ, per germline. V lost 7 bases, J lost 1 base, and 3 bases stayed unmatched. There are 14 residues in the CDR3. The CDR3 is CASASGMSYNEQFF. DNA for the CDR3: TGCGCCAGCGCTAGCGGGATGTCCTACAATGAGCAGTTCTTC. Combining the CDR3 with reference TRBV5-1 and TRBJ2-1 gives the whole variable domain KAGVTQTPRYLIKTRGQQVTLSCSPISGHRSVSWYQQTPGQGLQFLFEYFSETQRNKGNFPGRFSGRQFSNSRSEMNVSTLELGDSALYLCASASGMSYNEQFFGPGTRLTVL.

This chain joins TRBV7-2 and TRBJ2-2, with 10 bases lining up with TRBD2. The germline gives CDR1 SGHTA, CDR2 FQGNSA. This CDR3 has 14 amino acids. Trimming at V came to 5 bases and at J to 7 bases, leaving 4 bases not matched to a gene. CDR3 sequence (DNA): TGTGCCAGCAGCGGACTAGCGGACTACGGGGAGCTGTTTTTT. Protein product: CASSGLADYGELFF.

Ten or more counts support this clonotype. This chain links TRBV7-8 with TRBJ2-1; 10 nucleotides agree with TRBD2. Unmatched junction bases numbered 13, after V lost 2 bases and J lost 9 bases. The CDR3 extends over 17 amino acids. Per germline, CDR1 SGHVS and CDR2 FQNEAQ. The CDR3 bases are TGTGCCAGCAGCTTAAGGGTTCCTAGCGGGAGTTCTGGTGAGCAGTTCTTC. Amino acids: CASSLRVPSGSSGEQFF.

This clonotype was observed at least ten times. The CDR3 DNA reads as TGTGCCAGCAGTCCCCAGGGGCCCCTATACGAGCAGTACTTC. Its translation: CASSPQGPLYEQYF. The V and J genes are TRBV28 and TRBJ2-7; D may be TRBD1 (6 bases). V shed 5 bases and J shed 4 bases, with 15 bases lying between them. Germline CDR1 is MDHEN and CDR2 is SYDVKM. The CDR3 loop spans 14 amino acids.

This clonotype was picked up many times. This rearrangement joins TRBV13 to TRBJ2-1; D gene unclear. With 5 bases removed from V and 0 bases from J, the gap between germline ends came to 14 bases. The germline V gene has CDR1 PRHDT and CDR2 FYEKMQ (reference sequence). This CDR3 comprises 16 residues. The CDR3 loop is CASSPTYTSSYNEQFF. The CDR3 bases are TGTGCCAGCAGCCCCACTTACACGAGCTCCTACAATGAGCAGTTCTTC. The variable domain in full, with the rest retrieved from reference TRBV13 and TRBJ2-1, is AAGVIQSPRHLIKEKRETATLKCYPIPRHDTVYWYQQGPGQDPQFLISFYEKMQSDKGSIPDRFSAQQFSDYHSELNMSSLELGDSALYFCASSPTYTSSYNEQFFGPGTRLTVL.

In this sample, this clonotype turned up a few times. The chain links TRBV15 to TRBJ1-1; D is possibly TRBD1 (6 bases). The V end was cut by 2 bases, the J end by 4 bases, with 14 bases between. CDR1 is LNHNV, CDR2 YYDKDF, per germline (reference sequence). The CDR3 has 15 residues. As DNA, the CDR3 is TGTGCCACCAGCAGAATTGACAGGTCGGGCACTGAAGCTTTCTTT. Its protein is CATSRIDRSGTEAFF.

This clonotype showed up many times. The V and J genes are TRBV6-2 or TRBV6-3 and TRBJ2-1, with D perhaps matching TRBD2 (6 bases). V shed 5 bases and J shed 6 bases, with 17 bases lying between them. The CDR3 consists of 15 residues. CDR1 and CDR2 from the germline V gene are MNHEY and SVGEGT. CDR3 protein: CASSRGTLHSNEQFF. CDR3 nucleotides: TGTGCCAGCAGTCGAGGGACTCTCCACTCCAATGAGCAGTTCTTC.

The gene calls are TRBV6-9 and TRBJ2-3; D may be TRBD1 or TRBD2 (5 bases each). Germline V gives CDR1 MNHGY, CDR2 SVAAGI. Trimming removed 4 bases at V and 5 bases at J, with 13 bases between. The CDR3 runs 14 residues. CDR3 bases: TGTGCCAGCAGTTTTGTGGGACGGATAGATACGCAGTATTTT. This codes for CASSFVGRIDTQYF.

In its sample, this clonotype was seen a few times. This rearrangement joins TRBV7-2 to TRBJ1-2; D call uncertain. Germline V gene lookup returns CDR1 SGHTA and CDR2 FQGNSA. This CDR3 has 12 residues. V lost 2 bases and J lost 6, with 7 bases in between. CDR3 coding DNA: TGTGCCAGCAGCTTACAAGTCCATGGCTACACCTTC. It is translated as CASSLQVHGYTF. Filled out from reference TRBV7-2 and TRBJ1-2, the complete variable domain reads GAGVSQSPSNKVTEKGKDVELRCDPISGHTALYWYRQSLGQGLEFLIYFQGNSAPDKSGLPSDRFSAERTGGSVSTLTIQRTQQEDSAVYLCASSLQVHGYTFGSGTRLTVV.

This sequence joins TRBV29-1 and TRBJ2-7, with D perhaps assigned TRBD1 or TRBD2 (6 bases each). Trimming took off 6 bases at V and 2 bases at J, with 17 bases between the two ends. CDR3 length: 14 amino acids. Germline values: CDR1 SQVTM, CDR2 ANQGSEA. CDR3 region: CSVGGRGPPYEQYF. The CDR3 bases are TGCAGCGTAGGGGGGCGAGGGCCCCCCTACGAGCAGTACTTC.

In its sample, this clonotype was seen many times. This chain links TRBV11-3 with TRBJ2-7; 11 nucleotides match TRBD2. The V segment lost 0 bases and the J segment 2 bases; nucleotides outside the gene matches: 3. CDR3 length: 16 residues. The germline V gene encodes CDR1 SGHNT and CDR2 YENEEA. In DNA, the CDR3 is TGTGCCAGCAGCTTAGAACTAGCGGGAGTAACCTACGAGCAGTACTTC. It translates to CASSLELAGVTYEQYF.

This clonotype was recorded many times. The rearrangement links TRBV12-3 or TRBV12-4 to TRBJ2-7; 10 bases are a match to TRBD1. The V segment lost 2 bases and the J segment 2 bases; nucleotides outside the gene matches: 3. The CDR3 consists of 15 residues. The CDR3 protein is CASSLRGQGTYEQYF. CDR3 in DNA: TGTGCCAGCAGTTTAAGGGGACAGGGGACCTACGAGCAGTACTTC.

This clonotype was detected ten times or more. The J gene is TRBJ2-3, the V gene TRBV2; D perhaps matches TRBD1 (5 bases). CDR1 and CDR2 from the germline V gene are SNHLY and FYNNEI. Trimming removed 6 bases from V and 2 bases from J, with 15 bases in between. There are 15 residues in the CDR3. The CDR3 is CASRADLGPTDTQYF. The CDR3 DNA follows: TGTGCCAGCAGAGCTGATTTGGGGCCCACAGATACGCAGTATTTT. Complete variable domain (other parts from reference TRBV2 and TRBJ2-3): EPEVTQTPSHQVTQMGQEVILRCVPISNHLYFYWYRQILGQKVEFLVSFYNNEISEKSEIFDDQFSVERPDGSNFTLKIRSTKLEDSAMYFCASRADLGPTDTQYFGPGTRLTVL.

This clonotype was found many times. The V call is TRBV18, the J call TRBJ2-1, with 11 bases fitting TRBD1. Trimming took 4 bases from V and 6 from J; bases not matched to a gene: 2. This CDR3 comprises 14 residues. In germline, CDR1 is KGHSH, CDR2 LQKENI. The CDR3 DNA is TGTGCCAGCTCACTCGGGACAGGGGGCAATGAGCAGTTCTTC. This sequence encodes CASSLGTGGNEQFF.

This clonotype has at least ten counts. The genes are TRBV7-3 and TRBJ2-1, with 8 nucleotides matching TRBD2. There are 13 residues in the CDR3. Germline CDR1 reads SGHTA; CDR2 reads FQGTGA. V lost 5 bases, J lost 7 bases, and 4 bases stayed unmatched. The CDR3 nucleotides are TGTGCCAGCAGCACTAGCGGCCATAATGAGCAGTTCTTC. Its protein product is CASSTSGHNEQFF.

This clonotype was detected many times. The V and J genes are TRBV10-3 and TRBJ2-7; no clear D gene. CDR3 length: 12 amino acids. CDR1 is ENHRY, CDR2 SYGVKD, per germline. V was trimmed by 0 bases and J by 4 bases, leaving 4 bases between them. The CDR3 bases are TGTGCCATCAGTGAGTCCGGTTACGAGCAGTACTTC. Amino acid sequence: CAISESGYEQYF.

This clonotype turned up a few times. CDR3 region: CASSTSQGPNSPLHF. The DNA of the CDR3 is TGTGCCAGCAGTACTTCACAGGGACCCAATTCACCCCTCCACTTT. The V gene is TRBV27, the J gene TRBJ1-6; D is perhaps TRBD1 (6 bases). CDR1 MNHEY and CDR2 SMNVEV come from the germline V gene (reference sequence). The length of the CDR3 is 15 residues. The V end was cut by 5 bases, the J end by 7 bases, with 15 bases between.

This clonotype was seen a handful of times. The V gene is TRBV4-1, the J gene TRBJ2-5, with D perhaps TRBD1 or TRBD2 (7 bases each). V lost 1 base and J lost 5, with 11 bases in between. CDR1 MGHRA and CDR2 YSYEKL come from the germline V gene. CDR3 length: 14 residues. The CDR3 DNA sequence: TGCGCCAGCAGCCAAGCAGGGGGGGCTGAGACCCAGTACTTC. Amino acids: CASSQAGGAETQYF.

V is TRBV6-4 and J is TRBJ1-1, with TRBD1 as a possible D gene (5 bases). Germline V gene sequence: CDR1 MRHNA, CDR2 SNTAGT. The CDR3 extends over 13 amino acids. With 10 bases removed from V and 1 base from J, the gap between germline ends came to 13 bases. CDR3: CATITGSNTEAFF. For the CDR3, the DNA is TGTGCCACCATTACAGGTTCGAACACTGAAGCTTTCTTT.

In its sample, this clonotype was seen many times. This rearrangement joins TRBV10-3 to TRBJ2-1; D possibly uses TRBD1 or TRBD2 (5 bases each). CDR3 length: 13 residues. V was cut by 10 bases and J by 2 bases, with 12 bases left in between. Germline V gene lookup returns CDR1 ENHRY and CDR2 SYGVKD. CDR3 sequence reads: CATVGEPYNEQFF. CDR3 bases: TGTGCCACGGTGGGGGAACCCTACAATGAGCAGTTCTTC.

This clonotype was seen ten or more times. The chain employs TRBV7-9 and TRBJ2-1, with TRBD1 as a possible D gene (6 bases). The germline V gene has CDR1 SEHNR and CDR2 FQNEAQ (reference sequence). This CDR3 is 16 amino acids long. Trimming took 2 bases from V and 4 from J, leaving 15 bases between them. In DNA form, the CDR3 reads TGTGCCAGCAGCTTACGTACAGGGTTCCCTTACAATGAGCAGTTCTTC. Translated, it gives CASSLRTGFPYNEQFF.

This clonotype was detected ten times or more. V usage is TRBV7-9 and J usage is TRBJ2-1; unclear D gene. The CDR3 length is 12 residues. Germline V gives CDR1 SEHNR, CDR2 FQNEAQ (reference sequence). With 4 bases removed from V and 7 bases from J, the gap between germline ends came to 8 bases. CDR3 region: CASSSDLNEQFF. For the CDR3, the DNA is TGTGCCAGCAGCTCTGATCTAAATGAGCAGTTCTTC.

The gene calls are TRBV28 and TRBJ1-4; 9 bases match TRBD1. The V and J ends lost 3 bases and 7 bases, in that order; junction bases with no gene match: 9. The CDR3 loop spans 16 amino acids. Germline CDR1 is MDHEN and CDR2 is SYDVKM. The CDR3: CASSLGGGQGFEKLFF. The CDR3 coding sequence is TGTGCCAGCAGTTTGGGAGGGGGACAGGGATTTGAAAAACTGTTTTTT.

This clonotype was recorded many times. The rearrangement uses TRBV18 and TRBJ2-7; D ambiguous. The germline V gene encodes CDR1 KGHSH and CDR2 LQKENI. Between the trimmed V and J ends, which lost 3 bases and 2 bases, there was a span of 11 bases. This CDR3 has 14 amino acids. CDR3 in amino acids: CASSPPDTTYEQYF. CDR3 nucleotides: TGTGCCAGCTCACCCCCTGATACTACCTACGAGCAGTACTTC.

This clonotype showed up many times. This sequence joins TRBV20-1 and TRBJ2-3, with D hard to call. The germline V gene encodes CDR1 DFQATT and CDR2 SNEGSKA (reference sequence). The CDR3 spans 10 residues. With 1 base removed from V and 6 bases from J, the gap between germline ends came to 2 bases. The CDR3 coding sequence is TGCAGTGCTAGAGTCGATACGCAGTATTTT. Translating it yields CSARVDTQYF.

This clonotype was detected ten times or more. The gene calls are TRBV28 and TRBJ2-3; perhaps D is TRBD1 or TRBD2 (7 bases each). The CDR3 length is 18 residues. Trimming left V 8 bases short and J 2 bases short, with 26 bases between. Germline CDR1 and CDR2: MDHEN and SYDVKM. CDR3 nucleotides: TGTGCCAGCCCAATCCCAGGGGGGGGACTGGATACCACAGATACGCAGTATTTT. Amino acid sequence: CASPIPGGGLDTTDTQYF.

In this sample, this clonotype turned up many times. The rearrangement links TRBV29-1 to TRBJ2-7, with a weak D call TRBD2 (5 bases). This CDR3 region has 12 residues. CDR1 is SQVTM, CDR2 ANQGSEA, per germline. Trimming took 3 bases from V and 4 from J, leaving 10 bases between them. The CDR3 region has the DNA TGCAGCGTTGAGGGGTCGGGATACGAGCAGTACTTC. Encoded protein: CSVEGSGYEQYF.

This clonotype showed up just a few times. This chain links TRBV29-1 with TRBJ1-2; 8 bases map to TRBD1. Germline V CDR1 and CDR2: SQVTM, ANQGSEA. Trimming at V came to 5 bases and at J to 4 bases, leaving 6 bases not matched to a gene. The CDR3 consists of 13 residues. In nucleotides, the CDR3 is TGCAGCGTTCCAGACAGGGGCCTCTATGGCTACACCTTC. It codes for CSVPDRGLYGYTF. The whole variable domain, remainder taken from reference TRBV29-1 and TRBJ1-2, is SAVISQKPSRDICQRGTSLTIQCQVDSQVTMMFWYRQQPGQSLTLIATANQGSEATYESGFVIDKFPISRPNLTFSTLTVSNMSPEDSSIYLCSVPDRGLYGYTFGSGTRLTVV.

CDR3 protein: CASSVSQGARAYEQYF. CDR3 coding DNA: TGTGCCAGCAGTGTATCTCAGGGGGCCCGAGCCTACGAGCAGTACTTC. The chain is built from TRBV6-1 and TRBJ2-7, with TRBD1 matching 8 bases. J lost 2 bases, V lost 4 bases, and 10 bases had no gene match. The CDR3 is 16 amino acids. From germline, CDR1 is MNHNS and CDR2 SASEGT.